The T cell receptor (beta chain) described here comes from a study of blood T cell repertoires in COVID-19. Overall study context: Acute and convalescent COVID-19 specimens originated in the United States, Italy and Spain.

Participants came from fewer than 25 US areas, aged roughly 18 to 90 years. Shortly before study entry, within 2 weeks, exposed participants had met a COVID-19 case. About this clone itself: The same CDR3 can be traced to other DNA sequences in this sample.

In the original analysis: From reference gene primer amplification, estimates of nucleated cell counts were derived. TCRdb's copy holds only in-frame clones and misses some; the assay was immunoSEQ multiplex PCR. V and J calls and clone size are those listed in that table; D and trimming were worked out from the DNA. There are 330,000 or so clones in the sample; about nine tenths occur only once, and approximately 0.97% lies in the top ten. Germline assignment: CDR1 MDHEN and CDR2 SYDVKM. This CDR3 has 12 amino acids. Trimming removed 2 bases from V and 5 bases from J, with 6 bases in between. This sequence joins TRBV28 and TRBJ1-2; the D gene is possibly TRBD1 (5 bases). The sequenced sample was PBMCs or T cells enriched from blood (not recorded which). The TCR comes from a woman in her twenties or thirties who had been exposed to COVID-19. This CDR3 is CASSLQGYGYTF. CDR3 nucleotide sequence: TGTGCCAGCAGTTTACAGGGTTATGGCTACACCTTC.